This is a list of T cell receptor beta chains from one sample in a study of blood T cell repertoires in COVID-19. Assay used: immunoSEQ multiplex PCR; TCRdb lists only in-frame clones, some missing. Here the sample spans approximately 500,000 clones, 70% to 90% being singletons. Sequencing used PBMCs or T cells enriched from blood (not recorded which). These receptors came from a woman aged 35 to 49 who had recovered from COVID-19. Each CDR3 is given with its conserved first and last residue. D genes are given only for firm matches. The size of a clone is reported for some rows only, either as once, few or many, or as a class for expanded clones.

TRBJ1-6 | TRBD1 | TRBV6-5 | - | TGTGCCAGCAGTTACACGGCGGGACAGGGGTATTCACCCCTCCACTTT | CASSYTAGQGYSPLHF
TRBJ2-3 | TRBD2 | TRBV11-3 | - | TGTGCCAGCCGGGGGGGGAGCACAGATACGCAGTATTTT | CASRGGSTDTQYF
TRBJ2-3 | TRBD2 | TRBV5-1 | - | TGCGCCAGCAGCGCGGGACTAGTGCGCACAGATACGCAGTATTTT | CASSAGLVRTDTQYF
TRBJ2-7 | TRBD1 | TRBV5-6 | - | TGTGCCAGCAGCCGACAGGGGGCGTCCAACGAGCAGTACTTC | CASSRQGASNEQYF
TRBJ1-3 | - | TRBV19 | - | TGTGCCAGTAGGGACTCGAGCTCTGGAAACACCATATATTTT | CASRDSSSGNTIYF
TRBJ2-7 | TRBD1 | TRBV5-8 | - | TGTGCCAGCAGCCCCGTGACAGGGGACAGAGCCTACGAGCAGTACTTC | CASSPVTGDRAYEQYF
TRBJ1-5 | TRBD1 | TRBV6-6 | once | TGTGCCAGCAGTCCGGACAGGGGGGGTCAGCCCCAGCATTTT | CASSPDRGGQPQHF
TRBJ2-1 | TRBD2 | TRBV18 | - | TGTGCCAGCTCACCACCGACTAGCGGGAGGGCCAGGAACAATGAGCAGTTCTTC | CASSPPTSGRARNNEQFF
TRBJ1-2 | - | TRBV6-5 | - | TGTGCCAGCAGTTACTCTTATCGAGGGGAGGCTGGCTACACCTTC | CASSYSYRGEAGYTF
TRBJ2-5 | TRBD2 | TRBV25-1 | - | TGTGCCAGCAGTGATGGGGGGGAAGAGACCCAGTACTTC | CASSDGGEETQYF
TRBJ1-4 | - | TRBV5-1 | - | TGCGCCAGCAGCTTGTCTCCAGGAAATGAAAAACTGTTTTTT | CASSLSPGNEKLFF
TRBJ2-2 | - | TRBV6-5 | - | TGTGCCAGCAGACTAACGGGGACCGGGGAGCTGTTTTTT | CASRLTGTGELFF
TRBJ2-2 | - | TRBV18 | few | TGTGCCAGCTCACCGGAGGGCCGCACCGGGGAGCTGTTTTTT | CASSPEGRTGELFF
TRBJ1-3 | - | TRBV6-1 | - | TGTGCCAGCAGTGATGGGGGGGCGAACTCTGGAAACACCATATATTTT | CASSDGGANSGNTIYF
TRBJ2-5 | - | TRBV5-1 | - | TGCGCCAGCAGGCGTTTTAGAGTCCAAGAGACCCAGTACTTC | CASRRFRVQETQYF
TRBJ2-7 | - | TRBV9 | - | TGTGCCAGCAGCGTAACCGGGGACGAGCAGTACTTC | CASSVTGDEQYF
TRBJ2-2 | TRBD2 | TRBV7-9 | once | TGTGCCAGCAGCTTAGGATTAGCGGGATCCGGGGAGCTGTTTTTT | CASSLGLAGSGELFF
TRBJ2-7 | - | TRBV14 | - | TGTGCCAGCAGCCTCACAAGCGGAGTCTACTCCTACGAGCAGTACTTC | CASSLTSGVYSYEQYF
TRBJ1-2 | - | TRBV7-9 | - | TGTGCCAGCAGCCTATCAGGGATCGATGGCTACACCTTC | CASSLSGIDGYTF
TRBJ2-2 | TRBD2 | TRBV30 | - | TGTGCCTGGAGTCGACTAGCGCAAGGTGGGGAGCTGTTTTTT | CAWSRLAQGGELFF
TRBJ2-7 | TRBD2 | TRBV3-1/TRBV3-2 | - | TGTGCCAGCAGCCAGACTAGCGCTGGCGAGCAGTACTTC | CASSQTSAGEQYF
TRBJ2-2 | TRBD1 | TRBV23-1 | - | TGCGCCAGCAGATACAGGGGTTCCGGGGAGCTGTTTTTT | CASRYRGSGELFF
TRBJ2-1 | TRBD1 | TRBV6-5 | - | TGTGCCAGCATCCAATCGGGACAGCTAGCAGGTGAGCAGTTCTTC | CASIQSGQLAGEQFF
TRBJ2-6 | - | TRBV7-2 | - | TGTGCCAGCAGCTTGACTGCCCTTCCTGGGGCCAACGTCCTGACTTTC | CASSLTALPGANVLTF
TRBJ1-1 | TRBD1 | TRBV28 | - | TGTGCCAGCACGACATGGACAGGGAGGAGTGAAGCTTTCTTT | CASTTWTGRSEAFF